This TCR beta chain was found in a study of CD4 T cells in relation to SARS-CoV-2 and coronaviruses. Study in general: A couple of subjects were Hispanic; patients were seven or eight males and a handful of females.

Assay: immunoSEQ multiplex PCR; the TCRdb copy retains only in-frame clones and omits some. This table holds approximately 60,000 clones, just over 90% found once. In germline, CDR1 is MDHEN, CDR2 SYDVKM. V was pared by 2 bases and J by 10 bases, with 6 bases between. The CDR3 runs 12 residues. The chain uses TRBV28 and TRBJ1-6; D unresolved. The receptor was derived from an adult with COVID-19. Specimen: naive CD4+ T cells from PBMCs. Sample subset: naive CD4+ T cells isolated by negative enrichment. The DNA of the CDR3 is TGTGCCAGCAGTTTAATTTGGTCACCCCTCCACTTT. Translated, it gives CASSLIWSPLHF.